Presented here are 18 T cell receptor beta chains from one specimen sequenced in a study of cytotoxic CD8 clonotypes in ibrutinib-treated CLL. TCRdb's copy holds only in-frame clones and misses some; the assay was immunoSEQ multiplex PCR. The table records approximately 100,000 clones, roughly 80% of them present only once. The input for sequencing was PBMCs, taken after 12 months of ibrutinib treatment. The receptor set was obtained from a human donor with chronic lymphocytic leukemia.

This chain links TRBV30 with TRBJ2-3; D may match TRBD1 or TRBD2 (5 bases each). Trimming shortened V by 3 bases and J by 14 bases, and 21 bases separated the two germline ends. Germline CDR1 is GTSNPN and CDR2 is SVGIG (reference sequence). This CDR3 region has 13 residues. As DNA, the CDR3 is TGTGCCTGGAGCTCACTCCAGGGTGGGGACGGGTATTTT. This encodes CAWSSLQGGDGYF.

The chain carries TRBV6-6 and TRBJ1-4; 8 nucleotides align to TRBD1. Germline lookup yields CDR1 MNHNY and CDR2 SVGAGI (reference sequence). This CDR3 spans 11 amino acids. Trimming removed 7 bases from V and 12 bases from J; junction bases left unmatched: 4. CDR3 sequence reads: CASKGQGQLFF. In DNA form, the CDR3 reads TGTGCCAGCAAAGGACAGGGTCAACTGTTTTTT.

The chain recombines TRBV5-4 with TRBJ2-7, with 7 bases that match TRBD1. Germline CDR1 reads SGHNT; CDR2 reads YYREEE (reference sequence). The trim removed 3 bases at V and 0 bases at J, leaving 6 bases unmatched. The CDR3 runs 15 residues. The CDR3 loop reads CASSSPGQSSYEQYF. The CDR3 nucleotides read TGTGCCAGCAGCTCACCGGGACAGAGCTCCTACGAGCAGTACTTC.

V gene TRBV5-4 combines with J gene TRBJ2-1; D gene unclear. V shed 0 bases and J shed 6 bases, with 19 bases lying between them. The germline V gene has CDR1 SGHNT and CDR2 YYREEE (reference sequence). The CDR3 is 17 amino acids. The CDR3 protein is CASSLGLLGLMGNEQFF. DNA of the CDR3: TGTGCCAGCAGCTTGGGGCTCCTAGGGTTGATGGGCAATGAGCAGTTCTTC.

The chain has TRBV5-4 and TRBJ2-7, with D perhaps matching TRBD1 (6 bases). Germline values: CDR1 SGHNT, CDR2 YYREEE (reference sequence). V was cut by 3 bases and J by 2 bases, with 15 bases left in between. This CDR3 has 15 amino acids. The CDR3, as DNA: TGTGCCAGCAGCTCCAGAGGGGGTTCGACCTACGAGCAGTACTTC. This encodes CASSSRGGSTYEQYF.

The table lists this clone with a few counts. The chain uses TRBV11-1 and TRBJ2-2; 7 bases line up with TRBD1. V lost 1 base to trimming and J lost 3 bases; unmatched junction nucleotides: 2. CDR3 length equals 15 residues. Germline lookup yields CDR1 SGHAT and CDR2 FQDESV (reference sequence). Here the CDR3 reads CASSLVGGDTGELFF. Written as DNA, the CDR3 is TGTGCCAGCAGCTTAGTAGGGGGCGACACCGGGGAGCTGTTTTTT.

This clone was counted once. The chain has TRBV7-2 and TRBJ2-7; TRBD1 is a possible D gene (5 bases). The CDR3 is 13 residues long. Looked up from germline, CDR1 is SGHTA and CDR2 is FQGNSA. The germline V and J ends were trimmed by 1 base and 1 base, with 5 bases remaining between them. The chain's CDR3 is CASSLDRSYEQYF. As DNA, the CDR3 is TGTGCCAGCAGCTTAGACAGGTCCTACGAGCAGTACTTC.

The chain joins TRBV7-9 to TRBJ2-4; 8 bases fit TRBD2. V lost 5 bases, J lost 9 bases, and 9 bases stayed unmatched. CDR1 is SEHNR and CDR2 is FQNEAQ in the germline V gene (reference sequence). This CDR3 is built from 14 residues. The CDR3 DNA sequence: TGTGCCAGCAGCCGGACAGCGGGGGTCGGCATTCAGTACTTC. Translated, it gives CASSRTAGVGIQYF.

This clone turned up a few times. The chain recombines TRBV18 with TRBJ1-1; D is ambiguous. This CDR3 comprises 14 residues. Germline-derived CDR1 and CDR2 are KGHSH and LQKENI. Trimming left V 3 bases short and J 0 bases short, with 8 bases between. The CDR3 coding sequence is TGTGCCAGCTCACCGTCTTCGTTGAACACTGAAGCTTTCTTT. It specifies CASSPSSLNTEAFF. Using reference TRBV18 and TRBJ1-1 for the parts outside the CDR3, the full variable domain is NAGVMQNPRHLVRRRGQEARLRCSPMKGHSHVYWYRQLPEEGLKFMVYLQKENIIDESGMPKERFSAEFPKEGPSILRIQQVVRGDSAAYFCASSPSSLNTEAFFGQGTRLTVV.

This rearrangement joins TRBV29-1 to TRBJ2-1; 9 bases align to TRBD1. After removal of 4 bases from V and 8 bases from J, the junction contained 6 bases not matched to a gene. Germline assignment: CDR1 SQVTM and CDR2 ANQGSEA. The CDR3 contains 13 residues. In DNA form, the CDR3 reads TGCAGCGTTGCGGGACAGGGCGTCCATGAGCAGTTCTTC. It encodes CSVAGQGVHEQFF.

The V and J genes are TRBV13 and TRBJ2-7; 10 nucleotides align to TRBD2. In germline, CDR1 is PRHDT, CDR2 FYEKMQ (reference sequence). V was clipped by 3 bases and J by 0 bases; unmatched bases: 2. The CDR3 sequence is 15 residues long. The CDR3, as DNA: TGTGCCAGCAGCTTCGGGACTAGCGACTCCTACGAGCAGTACTTC. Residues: CASSFGTSDSYEQYF.

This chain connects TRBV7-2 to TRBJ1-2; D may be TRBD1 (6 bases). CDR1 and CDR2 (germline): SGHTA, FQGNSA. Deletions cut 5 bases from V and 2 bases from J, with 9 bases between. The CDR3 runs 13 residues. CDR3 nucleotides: TGTGCCAGCAGCCCTCAGGGGAACTATGGCTACACCTTC. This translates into CASSPQGNYGYTF.

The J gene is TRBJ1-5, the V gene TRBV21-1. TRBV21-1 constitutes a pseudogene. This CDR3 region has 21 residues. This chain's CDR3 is CASSPIFKVCVSKYSNQPQHF. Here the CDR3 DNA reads TGTGCCAGCAGCCCTATTTTCAAAGTCTGTGTCTCAAAATATAGCAATCAGCCCCAGCATTTT.

CDR3 in amino acids: CASSAHSRGEQYF. The DNA of the CDR3 is TGTGCCAGCAGCGCCCACTCTCGGGGGGAGCAGTACTTC. This rearrangement joins TRBV7-9 to TRBJ2-7, with D tentatively TRBD2 (6 bases). The germline V and J ends were trimmed by 5 bases and 7 bases, with 15 bases remaining between them. The CDR3 has 13 residues. Germline V gene data show CDR1 as SEHNR and CDR2 as FQNEAQ (reference sequence).

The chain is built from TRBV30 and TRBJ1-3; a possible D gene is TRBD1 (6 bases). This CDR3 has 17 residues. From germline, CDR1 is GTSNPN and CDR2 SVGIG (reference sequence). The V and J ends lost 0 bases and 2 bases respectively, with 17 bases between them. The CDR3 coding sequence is TGTGCCTGGAGTGTGGGGGGCGGGGTGAAGGCTGGAAACACCATATATTTT. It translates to CAWSVGGGVKAGNTIYF.

CDR3 nucleotides: TGTGCCACAACAGGTCAGACTTCCTATGGCTACACCTTC. Its translation: CATTGQTSYGYTF. The chain joins TRBV6-5 to TRBJ1-2; D possibly corresponds to TRBD1 (5 bases). In germline, CDR1 is MNHEY, CDR2 SVGAGI. The CDR3 has 13 residues. V was trimmed by 10 bases and J by 4 bases, leaving 16 bases between them.

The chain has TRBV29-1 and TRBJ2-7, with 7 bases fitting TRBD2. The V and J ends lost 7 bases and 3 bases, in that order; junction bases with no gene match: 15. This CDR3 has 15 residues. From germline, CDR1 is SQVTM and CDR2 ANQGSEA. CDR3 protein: CSALAPLRGVYEQYF. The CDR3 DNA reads TGCAGCGCCCTGGCCCCTTTACGGGGGGTCTACGAGCAGTACTTC.

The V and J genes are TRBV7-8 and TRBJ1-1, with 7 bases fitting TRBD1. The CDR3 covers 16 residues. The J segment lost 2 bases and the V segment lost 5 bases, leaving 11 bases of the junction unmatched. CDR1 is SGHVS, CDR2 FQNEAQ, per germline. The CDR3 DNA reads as TGTGCCAGCAGCGTAACCGGGACAGCTATCAACACTGAAGCTTTCTTT. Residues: CASSVTGTAINTEAFF.